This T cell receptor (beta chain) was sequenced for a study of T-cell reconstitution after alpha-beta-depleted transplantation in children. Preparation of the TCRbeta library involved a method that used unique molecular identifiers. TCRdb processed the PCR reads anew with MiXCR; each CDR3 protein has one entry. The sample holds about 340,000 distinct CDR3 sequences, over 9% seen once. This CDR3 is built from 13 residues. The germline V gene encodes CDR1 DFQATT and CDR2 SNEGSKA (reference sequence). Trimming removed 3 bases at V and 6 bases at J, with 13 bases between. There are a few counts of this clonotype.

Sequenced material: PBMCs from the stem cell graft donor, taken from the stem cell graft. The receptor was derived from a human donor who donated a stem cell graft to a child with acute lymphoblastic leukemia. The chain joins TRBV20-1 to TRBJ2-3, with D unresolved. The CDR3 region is CSASGQPEDTQYF. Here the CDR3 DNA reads TGCAGTGCTAGTGGCCAGCCTGAGGATACGCAGTATTTT.